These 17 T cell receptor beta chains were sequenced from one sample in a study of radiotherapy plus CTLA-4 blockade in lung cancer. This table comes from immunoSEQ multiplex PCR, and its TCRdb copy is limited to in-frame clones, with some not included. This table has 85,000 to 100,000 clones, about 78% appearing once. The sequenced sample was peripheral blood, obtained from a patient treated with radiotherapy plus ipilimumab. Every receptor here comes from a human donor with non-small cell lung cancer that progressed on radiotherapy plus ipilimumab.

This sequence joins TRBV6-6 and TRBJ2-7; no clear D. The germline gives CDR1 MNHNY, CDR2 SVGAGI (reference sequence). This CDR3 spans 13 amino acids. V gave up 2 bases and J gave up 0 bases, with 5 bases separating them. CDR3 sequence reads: CASSYTLSYEQYF. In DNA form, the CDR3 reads TGTGCCAGCAGTTACACTCTCTCCTACGAGCAGTACTTC.

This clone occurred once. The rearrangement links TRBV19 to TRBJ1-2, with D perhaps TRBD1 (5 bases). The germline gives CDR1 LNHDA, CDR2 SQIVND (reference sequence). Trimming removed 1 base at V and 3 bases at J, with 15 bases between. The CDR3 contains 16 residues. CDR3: CASSIANGARDYGYTF. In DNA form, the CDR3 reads TGTGCCAGTAGTATAGCAAACGGAGCCAGGGACTATGGCTACACCTTC.

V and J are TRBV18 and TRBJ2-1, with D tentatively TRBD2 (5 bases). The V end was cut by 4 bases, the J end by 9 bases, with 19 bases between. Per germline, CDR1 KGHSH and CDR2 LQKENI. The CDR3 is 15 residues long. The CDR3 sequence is CASSRAEAGPGEQFF. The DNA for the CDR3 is TGTGCCAGCTCACGGGCCGAGGCGGGCCCGGGTGAGCAGTTCTTC.

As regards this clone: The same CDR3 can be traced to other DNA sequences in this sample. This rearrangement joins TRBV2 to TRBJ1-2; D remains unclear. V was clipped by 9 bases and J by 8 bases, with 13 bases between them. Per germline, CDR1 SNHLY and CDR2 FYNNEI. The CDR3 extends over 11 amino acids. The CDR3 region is CASSPSIGYTF. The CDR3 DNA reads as TGTGCCAGTAGCCCCAGCATCGGCTACACCTTC.

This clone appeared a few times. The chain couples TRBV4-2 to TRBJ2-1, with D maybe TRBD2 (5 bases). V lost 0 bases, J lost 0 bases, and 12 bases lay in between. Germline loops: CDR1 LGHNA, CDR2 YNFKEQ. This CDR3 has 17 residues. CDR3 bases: TGTGCCAGCAGCCAAGATTGGGCGGGTAGCTCCTACAATGAGCAGTTCTTC. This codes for CASSQDWAGSSYNEQFF.

This chain's CDR3 is CASSESGSGQPQHF. In DNA, the CDR3 is TGTGCCAGCAGTGAGTCAGGAAGCGGTCAGCCCCAGCATTTT. The chain combines TRBV6-1 with TRBJ1-5; D not resolved. CDR1 and CDR2 from the germline V gene are MNHNS and SASEGT. The CDR3 runs 14 residues. Deletions cut 3 bases from V and 6 bases from J, with 12 bases between.

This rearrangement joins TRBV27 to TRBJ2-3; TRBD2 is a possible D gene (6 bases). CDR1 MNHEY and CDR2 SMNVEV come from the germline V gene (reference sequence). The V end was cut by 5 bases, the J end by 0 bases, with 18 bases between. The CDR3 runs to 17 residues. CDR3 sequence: CASSNPGLSYSTDTQYF. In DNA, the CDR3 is TGTGCCAGCAGTAACCCGGGACTTTCCTATAGCACAGATACGCAGTATTTT.

CDR3 nucleotides: TGCGCCAGCAGCTTGGCTTCACAAGAGACCCAGTACTTC. This sequence encodes CASSLASQETQYF. The chain links TRBV5-1 to TRBJ2-5; no clear D. The CDR3 contains 13 residues. V lost 0 bases and J lost 2, with 5 bases in between. Per germline, CDR1 SGHRS and CDR2 YFSETQ.

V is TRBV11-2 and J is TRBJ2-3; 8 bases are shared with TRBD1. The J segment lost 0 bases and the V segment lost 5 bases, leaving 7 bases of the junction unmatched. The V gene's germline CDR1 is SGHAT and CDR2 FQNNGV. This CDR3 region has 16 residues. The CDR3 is CASSVGQAISTDTQYF. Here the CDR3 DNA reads TGTGCCAGCAGCGTGGGACAGGCCATTAGCACAGATACGCAGTATTTT.

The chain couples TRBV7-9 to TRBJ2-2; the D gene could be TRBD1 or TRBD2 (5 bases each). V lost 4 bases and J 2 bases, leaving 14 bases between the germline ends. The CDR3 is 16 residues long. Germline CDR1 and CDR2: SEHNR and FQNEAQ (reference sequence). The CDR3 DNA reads TGTGCCAGCAGCTCCCCGAGTGGGGGTAACACCGGGGAGCTGTTTTTT. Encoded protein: CASSSPSGGNTGELFF.

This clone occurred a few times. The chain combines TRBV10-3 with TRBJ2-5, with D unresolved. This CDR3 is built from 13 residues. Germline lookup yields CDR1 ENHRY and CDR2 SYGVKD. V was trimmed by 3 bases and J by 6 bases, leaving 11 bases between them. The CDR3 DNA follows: TGTGCCATCAGTGACCCGGTCCAGAAGACCCAGTACTTC. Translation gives CAISDPVQKTQYF.

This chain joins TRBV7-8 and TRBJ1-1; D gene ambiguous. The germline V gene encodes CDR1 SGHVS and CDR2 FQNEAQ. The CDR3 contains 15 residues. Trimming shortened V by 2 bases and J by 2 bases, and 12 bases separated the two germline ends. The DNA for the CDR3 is TGTGCCAGCAGCTTATATATGCCCCGAAACACTGAAGCTTTCTTT. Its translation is CASSLYMPRNTEAFF. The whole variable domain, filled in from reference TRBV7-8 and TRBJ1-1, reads GAGVSQSPRYKVAKRGQDVALRCDPISGHVSLFWYQQALGQGPEFLTYFQNEAQLDKSGLPSDRFFAERPEGSVSTLKIQRTQQEDSAVYLCASSLYMPRNTEAFFGQGTRLTVV.

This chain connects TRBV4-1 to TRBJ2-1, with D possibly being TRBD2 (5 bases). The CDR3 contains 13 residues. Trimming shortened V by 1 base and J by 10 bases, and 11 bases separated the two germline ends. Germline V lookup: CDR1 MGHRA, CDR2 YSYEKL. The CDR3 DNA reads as TGCGCCAGCAGCCAAGGCCTACGCGGGGAGCAGTTCTTC. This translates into CASSQGLRGEQFF.

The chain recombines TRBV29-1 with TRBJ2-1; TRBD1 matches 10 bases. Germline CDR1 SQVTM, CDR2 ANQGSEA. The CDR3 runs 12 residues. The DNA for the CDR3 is TGCGGCGCCGGGACAGGGGTAGATGAGCAGTTCTTC. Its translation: CGAGTGVDEQFF.

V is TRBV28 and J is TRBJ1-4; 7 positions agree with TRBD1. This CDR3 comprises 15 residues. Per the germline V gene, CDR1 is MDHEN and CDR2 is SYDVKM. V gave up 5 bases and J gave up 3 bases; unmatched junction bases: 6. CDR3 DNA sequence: TGTGCCAGCAGTACGCCCAGGGGGTCTAATGAAAAACTGTTTTTT. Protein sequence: CASSTPRGSNEKLFF.

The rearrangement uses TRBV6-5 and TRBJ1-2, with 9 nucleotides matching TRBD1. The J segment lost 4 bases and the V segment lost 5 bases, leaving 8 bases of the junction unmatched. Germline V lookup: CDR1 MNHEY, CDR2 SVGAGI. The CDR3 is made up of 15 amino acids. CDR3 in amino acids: CASSARTGAGYGYTF. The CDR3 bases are TGTGCCAGCAGTGCCAGGACAGGGGCCGGCTATGGCTACACCTTC.

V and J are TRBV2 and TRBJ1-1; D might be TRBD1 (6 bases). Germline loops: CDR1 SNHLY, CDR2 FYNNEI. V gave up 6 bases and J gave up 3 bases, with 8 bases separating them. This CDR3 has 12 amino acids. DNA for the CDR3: TGTGCCAGCAGCACAGGGTACACTGAAGCTTTCTTT. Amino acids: CASSTGYTEAFF.